This T cell receptor beta chain was found in a study of T cell repertoires in cytomegalovirus infection. Study information: Recently identified HLA-C-restricted CMV epitopes were used, and well-studied HLA-B-restricted CMV epitopes were used as well. It can be stated that public TCR beta signatures indicated CMV infection as well as a matching HLA type.

CDR1 LGHNT and CDR2 FRNRAP come from the germline V gene. The CDR3 spans 14 residues. V dropped 5 bases and J dropped 5 bases, with 15 bases sitting between them. Study results and caveats: CMV-specific HLA-C-restricted TCR beta clonotypes dominated the ex vivo response. There were carriers of CMV plus the relevant HLA, and cumulative public TCR beta family frequency identified them.

For this clonotype: Its antigen is unidentified.

Via MiXCR, TCRdb re-called the reads, giving one row per CDR3 protein. The sample has about 830,000 distinct CDR3 sequences; 32% are singletons. The source material was cultured CD8+ T cells from PBMCs, sampled from culture after CMV antigen stimulation. The chain has TRBV12-5 and TRBJ1-1; D is uncertain. The sequence was collected from a human donor in good health (CMV status not recorded). Some clones in this sample may be carry-over from other donors' samples. The CDR3 DNA reads as TGTGCTAGTGGTACGGATCAACGCAGAACTGAAGCTTTCTTT. It yields the protein CASGTDQRRTEAFF.